The sequence of this T cell receptor beta chain was determined in a study of blood T cell repertoires in COVID-19. For the study at large: The United States, Italy and Spain were the sources of the acute and convalescent COVID-19 samples. The cDNA or gDNA used as material had been derived from T cells, B-cell-depleted T cells, or PBMCs.

Per the original methods: How many nucleated cells were present was estimated from reference gene primer amplification. TCRdb keeps only in-frame clones here, not all; method: immunoSEQ multiplex PCR. V, J and clone size are those of that table, while D and trimming were read from the DNA. The sample holds about 130,000 clones, over 75% seen once. The CDR3 is 14 residues long. V lost 6 bases, J lost 2 bases, and 3 bases stayed unmatched. Germline loops: CDR1 MNHNY, CDR2 SVGAGI (reference sequence). This clonotype was sampled from an older man with active COVID-19. Sequencing was performed on peripheral blood. V is TRBV6-6 and J is TRBJ1-3, with 8 bases identical to TRBD1. CDR3 nucleotide sequence: TGTGCCAGCAGATCGGACAGGGCTGGAAACACCATATATTTT. Translation: CASRSDRAGNTIYF.